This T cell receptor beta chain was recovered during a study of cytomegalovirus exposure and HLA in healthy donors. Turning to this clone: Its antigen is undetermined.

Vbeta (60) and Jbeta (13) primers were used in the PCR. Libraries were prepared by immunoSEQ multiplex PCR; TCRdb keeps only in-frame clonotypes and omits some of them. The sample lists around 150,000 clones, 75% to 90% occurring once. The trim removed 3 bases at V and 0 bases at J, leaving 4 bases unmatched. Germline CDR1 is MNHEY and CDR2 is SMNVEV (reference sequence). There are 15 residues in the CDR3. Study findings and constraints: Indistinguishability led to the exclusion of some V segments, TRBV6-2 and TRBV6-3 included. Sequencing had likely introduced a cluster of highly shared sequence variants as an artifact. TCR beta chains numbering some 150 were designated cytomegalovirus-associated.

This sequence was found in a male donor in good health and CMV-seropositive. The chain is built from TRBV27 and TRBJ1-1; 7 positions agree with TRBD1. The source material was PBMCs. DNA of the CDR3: TGTGCCAGCAGTTTCCTGGACAGGTTGAACACTGAAGCTTTCTTT. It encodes CASSFLDRLNTEAFF.